Each of the 26 T cell receptor beta chains below was sequenced from the same sample in a study of blood T cell repertoires in COVID-19. Profiling relied on immunoSEQ multiplex PCR, and the TCRdb table lists in-frame clones only, not all of them. The sample holds just over 300,000 clones, under 90% seen once. Sequencing was performed on PBMCs or T cells enriched from blood (not recorded which). The origin of the receptors is a man aged 25 to 45 who had recovered from COVID-19.

The chain uses TRBV7-6 and TRBJ2-2; 14 bases are shared with TRBD2. The V gene's germline CDR1 is SGHVS and CDR2 FNYEAQ. The V gene end was trimmed by 0 bases and the J gene end by 7 bases; junction bases not matched to a gene: 7. This CDR3 is built from 18 residues. In DNA form, the CDR3 reads TGTGCCAGCAGCTTAGCGACTAGCGGGAGGGCCATAAACGGGGAGCTGTTTTTT. It specifies CASSLATSGRAINGELFF. Full variable domain (rest looked up from reference TRBV7-6 and TRBJ2-2): GAGVSQSPRYKVTKRGQDVALRCDPISGHVSLYWYRQALGQGPEFLTYFNYEAQQDKSGLPNDRFSAERPEGSISTLTIQRTEQRDSAMYRCASSLATSGRAINGELFFGEGSRLTVL.

The chain has TRBV5-1 and TRBJ1-1, with TRBD1 as a possible D gene (6 bases). The V end lost 5 bases, the J end lost 0 bases, and 8 bases lay between the germline ends. Germline V gives CDR1 SGHRS, CDR2 YFSETQ. CDR3 size: 13 residues. As DNA, the CDR3 is TGCGCCAGCAGTTGGACAGTGAACACTGAAGCTTTCTTT. It encodes CASSWTVNTEAFF.

This clone was recorded a few times. The chain couples TRBV5-1 to TRBJ1-1; 8 bases map to TRBD1. After removal of 2 bases from V and 7 bases from J, the junction contained 7 bases not matched to a gene. The CDR3 totals 14 residues. The V gene's germline CDR1 is SGHRS and CDR2 YFSETQ. Here the CDR3 DNA reads TGCGCCAGCAGCTTCAGGGGGCGCGACAGTGAAGCTTTCTTT. The encoded protein is CASSFRGRDSEAFF.

V and J are TRBV18 and TRBJ1-2; TRBD1 matches 8 bases. Losses at the gene ends were 5 bases for V and 6 bases for J; bases not matched to a gene: 8. CDR3 length: 14 amino acids. The germline V gene has CDR1 KGHSH and CDR2 LQKENI. CDR3 in DNA: TGTGCCAGCTCAACCATGGACAGGGTGGATGGCTACACCTTC. Translated, it gives CASSTMDRVDGYTF.

V usage is TRBV11-2 and J usage is TRBJ2-7; tentatively, D is TRBD2 (6 bases). The V end was cut by 5 bases, the J end by 1 base, with 12 bases between. This CDR3 is 14 amino acids long. Germline V gene sequence: CDR1 SGHAT, CDR2 FQNNGV. The CDR3 bases are TGTGCCAGCAGCCTACTGCGGGGATCCTACGAGCAGTACTTC. It yields the protein CASSLLRGSYEQYF.

The chain has TRBV15 and TRBJ2-7; 8 bases line up with TRBD1. The CDR3 loop spans 13 amino acids. The J segment lost 3 bases and the V segment lost 5 bases, leaving 3 bases of the junction unmatched. Looked up from germline, CDR1 is LNHNV and CDR2 is YYDKDF (reference sequence). DNA of the CDR3: TGTGCCACCAGCCAGGACAGGGTCTACGAGCAGTACTTC. As protein: CATSQDRVYEQYF.

The chain recombines TRBV14 with TRBJ2-1; 8 bases align to TRBD2. The CDR3 sequence is 18 residues long. V shed 2 bases and J 4 bases; nucleotides not matched to a gene: 13. The germline CDR1 and CDR2 sequences are SGHDN and FVKESK. The DNA of the CDR3 is TGTGCCAGCAGCCAACCTACTAGCGGCCTTATCTCTTACAATGAGCAGTTCTTC. This sequence encodes CASSQPTSGLISYNEQFF.

The V gene is TRBV6-5, the J gene TRBJ2-5; TRBD1 might be the D (5 bases). The CDR3 extends over 15 amino acids. CDR1 and CDR2 from the germline V gene are MNHEY and SVGAGI. The V gene lost 6 bases and the J gene lost 0 bases, with 14 bases spanning the gap. CDR3 sequence: CASSSGLRYQETQYF. For the CDR3, the DNA is TGTGCCAGCAGCTCAGGGTTACGGTACCAAGAGACCCAGTACTTC.

The chain couples TRBV7-2 to TRBJ2-7; D ambiguous. The V gene's germline CDR1 is SGHTA and CDR2 FQGNSA. CDR3 size: 14 residues. The V and J ends lost 5 bases and 3 bases respectively, with 14 bases between them. The CDR3 sequence: CASSTGRQRYEQYF. CDR3 DNA: TGTGCCAGCAGCACCGGTCGACAACGCTACGAGCAGTACTTC.

The chain uses TRBV7-2 and TRBJ1-2; TRBD1 agrees at 8 bases. This CDR3 region has 16 residues. V gave up 5 bases and J gave up 0 bases; unmatched junction bases: 8. Germline assignment: CDR1 SGHTA and CDR2 FQGNSA. The CDR3 nucleotides read TGTGCCAGCAGCCATGGACAGGGTAGACCTAACTATGGCTACACCTTC. Translation gives CASSHGQGRPNYGYTF.

The gene calls are TRBV7-2 and TRBJ1-2; unclear D gene. V dropped 2 bases and J dropped 7 bases, with 11 bases sitting between them. In germline, CDR1 is SGHTA, CDR2 FQGNSA. This CDR3 contains 13 residues. The CDR3: CASSLRNRGGYTF. The CDR3 nucleotides are TGTGCCAGCAGCTTACGAAATCGAGGTGGCTACACCTTC.

This chain joins TRBV7-6 and TRBJ1-6; D not certain. Per the germline V gene, CDR1 is SGHVS and CDR2 is FNYEAQ. Deletions cut 1 base from V and 9 bases from J, with 16 bases between. This CDR3 has 16 amino acids. CDR3 DNA: TGTGCCAGCAGCTTAGTCTCAGCCGGGTACGGTTCACCCCTCCACTTT. This codes for CASSLVSAGYGSPLHF. Drawing the rest from reference TRBV7-6 and TRBJ1-6, the complete variable domain is GAGVSQSPRYKVTKRGQDVALRCDPISGHVSLYWYRQALGQGPEFLTYFNYEAQQDKSGLPNDRFSAERPEGSISTLTIQRTEQRDSAMYRCASSLVSAGYGSPLHFGNGTRLTVT.

This clone was observed a handful of times. The J gene is TRBJ1-5, the V gene TRBV18; unclear D gene. Germline V gene sequence: CDR1 KGHSH, CDR2 LQKENI. The CDR3 is made up of 12 amino acids. Trimming cost V 3 bases and J 7 bases, with 7 bases left between them. CDR3 in amino acids: CASSPPGQPQHF. The CDR3 DNA follows: TGTGCCAGCTCACCCCCCGGGCAGCCCCAGCATTTT.

J is TRBJ2-2 and V is TRBV4-2, with 7 bases fitting TRBD1. The CDR3 spans 15 residues. Germline V lookup: CDR1 LGHNA, CDR2 YNFKEQ. Unmatched junction bases numbered 6, after V lost 4 bases and J lost 4 bases. The CDR3 loop is CASSPEGATTGELFF. CDR3 bases: TGTGCCAGCAGCCCAGAGGGGGCTACCACCGGGGAGCTGTTTTTT.

This rearrangement joins TRBV29-1 to TRBJ2-1; 12 nucleotides align to TRBD2. J gave up 6 bases and V 0 bases, and 6 bases lay outside the gene matches. The CDR3 runs to 16 residues. CDR1 SQVTM and CDR2 ANQGSEA come from the germline V gene. The CDR3 sequence: CSVEDPSGRAPNEQFF. CDR3 nucleotide sequence: TGCAGCGTTGAAGATCCTAGCGGGAGGGCCCCCAATGAGCAGTTCTTC.

The chain links TRBV9 to TRBJ2-2; TRBD2 matches 8 bases. This CDR3 region has 16 residues. The germline CDR1 and CDR2 sequences are SGDLS and YYNGEE. V gave up 4 bases and J gave up 6 bases; unmatched junction bases: 11. The CDR3 DNA reads as TGTGCCAGCAGCCGCTCCAGCGGGAGACTCCCCGGGGAGCTGTTTTTT. The encoded protein is CASSRSSGRLPGELFF.

The chain is built from TRBV10-2 and TRBJ2-1; TRBD1 matches 8 bases. V shed 7 bases, J shed 5 bases, and the junction held 7 bases outside the gene matches. In germline, CDR1 is WSHSY, CDR2 SAAADI. This CDR3 is 14 amino acids long. The DNA of the CDR3 is TGCGCCAGCATCTGGGGGACAGGAAACAATGAGCAGTTCTTC. Translating gives CASIWGTGNNEQFF.

The chain couples TRBV6-1 to TRBJ2-2; 8 nucleotides line up with TRBD1. The CDR3 has 15 residues. The V segment lost 3 bases and the J segment 3 bases; nucleotides outside the gene matches: 3. Germline loops: CDR1 MNHNS, CDR2 SASEGT. The CDR3 loop reads CASSDGQGDTGELFF. The CDR3 coding sequence is TGTGCCAGCAGTGACGGACAGGGAGACACCGGGGAGCTGTTTTTT.

The chain uses TRBV10-2 and TRBJ2-1; 13 nucleotides agree with TRBD2. Unmatched junction bases numbered 1, after V lost 7 bases and J lost 7 bases. Per germline, CDR1 WSHSY and CDR2 SAAADI. CDR3 length equals 13 residues. The CDR3: CASTLAGGNEQFF. The DNA of the CDR3 is TGCGCCAGCACACTAGCGGGAGGGAATGAGCAGTTCTTC.

The chain carries TRBV29-1 and TRBJ1-2; 8 bases line up with TRBD1. CDR1 and CDR2 (germline): SQVTM, ANQGSEA. V lost 5 bases to trimming and J lost 5 bases; unmatched junction nucleotides: 10. The CDR3 covers 14 residues. CDR3 amino acids: CSVPTGGDNYGYTF. The CDR3 DNA sequence: TGCAGCGTTCCAACAGGGGGGGATAATTATGGCTACACCTTC.

The V and J genes are TRBV11-3 and TRBJ1-1; the D is unclear. This CDR3 spans 10 amino acids. Germline loops: CDR1 SGHNT, CDR2 YENEEA. V was pared by 5 bases and J by 8 bases, with 6 bases between. CDR3: CASSPSEAFF. CDR3 in DNA: TGTGCCAGCAGCCCCTCGGAAGCTTTCTTT. Complete variable domain (other parts from reference TRBV11-3 and TRBJ1-1): EAGVVQSPRYKIIEKKQPVAFWCNPISGHNTLYWYLQNLGQGPELLIRYENEEAVDDSQLPKDRFSAERLKGVDSTLKIQPAELGDSAVYLCASSPSEAFFGQGTRLTVV.

The chain carries TRBV13 and TRBJ2-6; 11 bases fit TRBD2. With 5 bases clipped from V and 0 bases from J, the junction kept 12 bases outside the gene matches. In germline, CDR1 is PRHDT, CDR2 FYEKMQ (reference sequence). The CDR3 runs to 20 residues. In DNA form, the CDR3 reads TGTGCCAGCAGCCAAACCCTCGGGACTAGCGGCAACTCTGGGGCCAACGTCCTGACTTTC. Its translation: CASSQTLGTSGNSGANVLTF.

The chain couples TRBV7-6 to TRBJ2-1; 9 bases are a match to TRBD1. Trimming took 4 bases from V and 8 from J; bases not matched to a gene: 12. Germline assignment: CDR1 SGHVS and CDR2 FNYEAQ. The CDR3 is 16 amino acids. Here the CDR3 reads CASSSTQPGQGDEQFF. CDR3 nucleotide sequence: TGTGCCAGCAGCTCGACACAACCGGGACAGGGTGATGAGCAGTTCTTC.

V and J are TRBV19 and TRBJ2-1, with D possibly matching TRBD2 (5 bases). The V gene's germline CDR1 is LNHDA and CDR2 SQIVND (reference sequence). Trimming pared 5 bases from V and 3 bases from J, leaving 14 bases between. This CDR3 has 15 residues. CDR3 nucleotide sequence: TGTGCCAGTAGTTTGGACCCTGCGGGCTACAATGAGCAGTTCTTC. Its translation: CASSLDPAGYNEQFF.

In nucleotides, the CDR3 is TGTGCCAGCAGCCAACTAGGCGGGTACACTGAAGCTTTCTTT. Encoded protein: CASSQLGGYTEAFF. V is TRBV3-1 (or the pseudogene TRBV3-2) and J is TRBJ1-1; D uncertain. The germline gives CDR1 LGHDT, CDR2 YNNKEL (reference sequence). Trimming pared 2 bases from V and 3 bases from J, leaving 10 bases between. The CDR3 loop spans 14 amino acids.

J is TRBJ2-3 and V is TRBV19; the match to TRBD2 covers 12 bases. Germline V gives CDR1 LNHDA, CDR2 SQIVND (reference sequence). The CDR3 covers 17 residues. Losses at the gene ends were 4 bases for V and 6 bases for J; bases not matched to a gene: 11. The CDR3 region is CASSTLELAGGPDTQYF. DNA for the CDR3: TGTGCCAGTAGTACCCTAGAACTAGCGGGGGGTCCTGATACGCAGTATTTT. Full variable domain (outside the CDR3, taken from reference TRBV19 and TRBJ2-3): DGGITQSPKYLFRKEGQNVTLSCEQNLNHDAMYWYRQDPGQGLRLIYYSQIVNDFQKGDIAEGYSVSREKKESFPLTVTSAQKNPTAFYLCASSTLELAGGPDTQYFGPGTRLTVL.